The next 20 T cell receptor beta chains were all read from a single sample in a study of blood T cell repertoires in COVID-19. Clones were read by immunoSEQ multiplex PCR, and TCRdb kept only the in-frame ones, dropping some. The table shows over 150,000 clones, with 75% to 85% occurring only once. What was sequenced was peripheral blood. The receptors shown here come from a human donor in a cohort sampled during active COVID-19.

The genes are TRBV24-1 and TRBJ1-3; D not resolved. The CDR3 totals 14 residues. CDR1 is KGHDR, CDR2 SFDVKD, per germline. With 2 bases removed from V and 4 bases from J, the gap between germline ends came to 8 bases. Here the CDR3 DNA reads TGTGCCACCAGTGATTGGCCCTGGGGAAACACCATATATTTT. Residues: CATSDWPWGNTIYF.

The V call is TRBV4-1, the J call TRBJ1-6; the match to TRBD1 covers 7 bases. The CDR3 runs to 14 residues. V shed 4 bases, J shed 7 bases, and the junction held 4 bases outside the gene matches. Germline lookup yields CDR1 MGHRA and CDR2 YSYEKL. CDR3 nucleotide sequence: TGCGCCAGCAGCCTCAGACAGGGAAATTCACCCCTCCACTTT. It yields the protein CASSLRQGNSPLHF.

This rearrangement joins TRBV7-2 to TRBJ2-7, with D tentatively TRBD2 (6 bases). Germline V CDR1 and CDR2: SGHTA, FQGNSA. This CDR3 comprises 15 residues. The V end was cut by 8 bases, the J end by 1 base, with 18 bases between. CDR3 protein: CASLRDANPSYEQYF. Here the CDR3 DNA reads TGTGCCAGCTTGCGGGACGCAAACCCTTCCTACGAGCAGTACTTC.

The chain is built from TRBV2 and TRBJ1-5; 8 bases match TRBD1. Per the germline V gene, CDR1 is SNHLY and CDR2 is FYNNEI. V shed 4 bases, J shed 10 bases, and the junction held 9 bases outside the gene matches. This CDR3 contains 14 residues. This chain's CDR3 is CASSAGQAFGPQHF. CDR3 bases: TGTGCCAGCAGTGCGGGACAGGCCTTCGGCCCCCAGCATTTT.

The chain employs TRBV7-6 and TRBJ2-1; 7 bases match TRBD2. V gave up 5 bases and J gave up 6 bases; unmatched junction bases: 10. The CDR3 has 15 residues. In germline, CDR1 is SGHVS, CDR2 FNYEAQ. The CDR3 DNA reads TGTGCCAGCAGCGCCTGGGGGGGTTGGGGCAATGAGCAGTTCTTC. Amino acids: CASSAWGGWGNEQFF.

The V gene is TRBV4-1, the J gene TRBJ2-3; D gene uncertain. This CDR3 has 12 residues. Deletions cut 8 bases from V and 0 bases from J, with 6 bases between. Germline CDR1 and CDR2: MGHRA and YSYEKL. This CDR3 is CASAGSTDTQYF. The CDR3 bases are TGCGCCAGCGCCGGTAGCACAGATACGCAGTATTTT.

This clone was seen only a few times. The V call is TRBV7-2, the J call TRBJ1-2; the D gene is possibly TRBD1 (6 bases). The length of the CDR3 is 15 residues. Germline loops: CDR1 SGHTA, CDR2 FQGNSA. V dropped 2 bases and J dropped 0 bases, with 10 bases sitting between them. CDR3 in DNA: TGTGCCAGCAGCTTACAGGGGACCCCTAACTATGGCTACACCTTC. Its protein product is CASSLQGTPNYGYTF.

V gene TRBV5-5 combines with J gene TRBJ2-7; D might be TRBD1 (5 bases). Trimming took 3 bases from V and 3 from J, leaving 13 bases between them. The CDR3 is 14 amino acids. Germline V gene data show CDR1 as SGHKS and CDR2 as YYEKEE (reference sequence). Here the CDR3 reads CASSSVDSRYEQYF. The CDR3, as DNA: TGTGCCAGCAGCTCCGTCGACAGTCGCTACGAGCAGTACTTC.

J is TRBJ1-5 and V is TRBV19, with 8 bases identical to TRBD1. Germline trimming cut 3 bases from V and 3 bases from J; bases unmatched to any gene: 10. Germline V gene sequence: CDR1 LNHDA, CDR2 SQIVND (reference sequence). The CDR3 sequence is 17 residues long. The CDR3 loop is CASSMVSRGRVNQPQHF. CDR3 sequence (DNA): TGTGCCAGTAGTATGGTCTCCAGGGGGCGGGTCAATCAGCCCCAGCATTTT.

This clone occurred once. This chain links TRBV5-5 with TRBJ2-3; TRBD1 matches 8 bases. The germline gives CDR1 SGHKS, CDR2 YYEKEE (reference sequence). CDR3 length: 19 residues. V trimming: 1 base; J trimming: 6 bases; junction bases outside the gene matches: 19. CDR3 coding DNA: TGTGCCAGCAGCTTGCCCCGGAGGACAGGGTTCATGAGTATGGATACGCAGTATTTT. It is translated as CASSLPRRTGFMSMDTQYF.

The CDR3 protein is CAWSGGTGGREQFF. CDR3 nucleotide sequence: TGTGCCTGGAGTGGGGGGACAGGGGGCCGTGAGCAGTTCTTC. The chain uses TRBV30 and TRBJ2-1, with 12 nucleotides matching TRBD1. The ends lost 1 base at V and 9 bases at J; junction bases unmatched: 4. Germline CDR1 and CDR2: GTSNPN and SVGIG (reference sequence). The CDR3 is 14 residues long. Looking up the rest from reference TRBV30 and TRBJ2-1 gives the full variable domain: SQTIHQWPATLVQPVGSPLSLECTVEGTSNPNLYWYRQAAGRGLQLLFYSVGIGQISSEVPQNLSASRPQDRQFILSSKKLLLSDSGFYLCAWSGGTGGREQFFGPGTRLTVL.

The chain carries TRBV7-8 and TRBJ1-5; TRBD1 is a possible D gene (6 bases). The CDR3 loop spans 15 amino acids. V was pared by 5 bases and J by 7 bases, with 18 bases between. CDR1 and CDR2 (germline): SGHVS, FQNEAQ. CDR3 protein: CASSPTSGGGQPQHF. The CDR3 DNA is TGTGCCAGCAGCCCAACTTCGGGGGGCGGGCAGCCCCAGCATTTT. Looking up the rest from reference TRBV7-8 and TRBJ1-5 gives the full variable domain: GAGVSQSPRYKVAKRGQDVALRCDPISGHVSLFWYQQALGQGPEFLTYFQNEAQLDKSGLPSDRFFAERPEGSVSTLKIQRTQQEDSAVYLCASSPTSGGGQPQHFGDGTRLSIL.

The CDR3 sequence: CAGTGPGGGYTF. The CDR3 DNA is TGTGCCGGCACGGGACCAGGGGGAGGCTACACCTTC. The V gene is TRBV13, the J gene TRBJ1-2, with 7 bases aligning to TRBD1. Germline V gene sequence: CDR1 PRHDT, CDR2 FYEKMQ (reference sequence). The CDR3 runs 12 residues. V lost 11 bases, J lost 8 bases, and 11 bases stayed unmatched.

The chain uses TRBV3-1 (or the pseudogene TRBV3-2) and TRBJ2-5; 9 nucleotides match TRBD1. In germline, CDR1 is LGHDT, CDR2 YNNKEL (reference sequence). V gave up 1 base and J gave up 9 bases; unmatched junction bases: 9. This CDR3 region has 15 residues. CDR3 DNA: TGTGCCAGCAGCCAAGGGGGACAGGGTAGAAAGGCCCAGTACTTC. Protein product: CASSQGGQGRKAQYF.

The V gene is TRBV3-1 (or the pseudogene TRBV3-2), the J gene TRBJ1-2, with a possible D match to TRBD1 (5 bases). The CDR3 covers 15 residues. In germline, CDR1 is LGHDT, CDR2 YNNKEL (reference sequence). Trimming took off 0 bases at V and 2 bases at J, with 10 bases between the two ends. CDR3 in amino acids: CASSQDPGINYGYTF. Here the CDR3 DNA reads TGTGCCAGCAGCCAAGATCCAGGGATCAACTATGGCTACACCTTC.

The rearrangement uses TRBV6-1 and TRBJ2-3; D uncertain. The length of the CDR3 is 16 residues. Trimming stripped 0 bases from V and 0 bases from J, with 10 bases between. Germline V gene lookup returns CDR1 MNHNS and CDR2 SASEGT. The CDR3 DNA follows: TGTGCCAGCAGTGAAGCGGGCGCCGGTAGCACAGATACGCAGTATTTT. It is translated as CASSEAGAGSTDTQYF.

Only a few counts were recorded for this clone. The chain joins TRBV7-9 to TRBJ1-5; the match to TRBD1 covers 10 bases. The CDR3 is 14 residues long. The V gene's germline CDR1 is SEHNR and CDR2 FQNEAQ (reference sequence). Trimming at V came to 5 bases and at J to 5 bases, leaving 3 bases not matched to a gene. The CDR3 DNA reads TGTGCCAGCAGCCTGGGGACAGGGGATCAGCCCCAGCATTTT. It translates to CASSLGTGDQPQHF.

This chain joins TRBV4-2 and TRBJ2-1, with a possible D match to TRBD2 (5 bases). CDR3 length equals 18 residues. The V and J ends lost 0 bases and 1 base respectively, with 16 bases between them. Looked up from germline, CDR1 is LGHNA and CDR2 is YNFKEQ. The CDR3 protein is CASSQDPAGEVSYNEQFF. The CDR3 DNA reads TGTGCCAGCAGCCAAGATCCGGCGGGCGAGGTGTCCTACAATGAGCAGTTCTTC.

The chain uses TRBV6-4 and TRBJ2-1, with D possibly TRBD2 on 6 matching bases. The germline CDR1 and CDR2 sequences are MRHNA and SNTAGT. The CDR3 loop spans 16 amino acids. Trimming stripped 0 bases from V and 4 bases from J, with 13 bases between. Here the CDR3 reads CASSDSYLATYNEQFF. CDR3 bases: TGTGCCAGCAGTGACTCTTACCTAGCGACTTACAATGAGCAGTTCTTC.

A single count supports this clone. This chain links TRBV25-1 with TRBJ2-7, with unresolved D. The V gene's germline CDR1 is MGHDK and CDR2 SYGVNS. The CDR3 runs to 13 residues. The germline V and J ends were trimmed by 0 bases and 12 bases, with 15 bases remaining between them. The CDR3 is CASSEYAGRGLYF. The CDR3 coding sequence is TGTGCCAGCAGTGAATACGCCGGTCGAGGATTGTACTTC.